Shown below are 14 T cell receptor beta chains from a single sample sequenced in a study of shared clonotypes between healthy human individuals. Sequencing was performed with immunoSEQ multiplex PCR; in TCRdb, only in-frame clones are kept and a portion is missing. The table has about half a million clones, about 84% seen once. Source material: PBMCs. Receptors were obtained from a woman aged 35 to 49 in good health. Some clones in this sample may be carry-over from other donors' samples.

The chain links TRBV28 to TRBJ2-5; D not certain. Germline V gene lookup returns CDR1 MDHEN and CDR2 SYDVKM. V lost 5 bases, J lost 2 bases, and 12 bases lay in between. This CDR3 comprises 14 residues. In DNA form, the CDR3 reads TGTGCCAGCAGTACCACGGGCCCGCAAGAGACCCAGTACTTC. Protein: CASSTTGPQETQYF.

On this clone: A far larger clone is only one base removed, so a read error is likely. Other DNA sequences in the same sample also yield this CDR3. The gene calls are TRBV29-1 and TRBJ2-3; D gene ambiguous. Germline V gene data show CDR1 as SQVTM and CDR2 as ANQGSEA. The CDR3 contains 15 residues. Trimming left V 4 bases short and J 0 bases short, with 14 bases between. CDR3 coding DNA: TGCAGCGTTGTCTTGCCTGTAACTAGCACAGATACGCAGTATTTT. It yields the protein CSVVLPVTSTDTQYF.

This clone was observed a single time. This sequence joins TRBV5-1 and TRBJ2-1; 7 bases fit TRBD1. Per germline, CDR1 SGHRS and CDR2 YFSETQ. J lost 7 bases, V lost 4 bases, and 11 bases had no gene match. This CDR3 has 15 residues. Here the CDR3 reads CASSIPDRARNEQFF. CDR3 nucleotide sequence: TGCGCCAGCAGCATCCCCGACAGGGCTCGGAATGAGCAGTTCTTC.

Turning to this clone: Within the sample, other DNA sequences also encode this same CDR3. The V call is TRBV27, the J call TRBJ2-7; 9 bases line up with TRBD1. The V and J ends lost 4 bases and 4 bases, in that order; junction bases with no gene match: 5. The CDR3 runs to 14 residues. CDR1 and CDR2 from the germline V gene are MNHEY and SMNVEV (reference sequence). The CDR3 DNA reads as TGTGCCAGCAGTTCCGGGACAGGGAGATACGAGCAGTACTTC. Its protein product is CASSSGTGRYEQYF.

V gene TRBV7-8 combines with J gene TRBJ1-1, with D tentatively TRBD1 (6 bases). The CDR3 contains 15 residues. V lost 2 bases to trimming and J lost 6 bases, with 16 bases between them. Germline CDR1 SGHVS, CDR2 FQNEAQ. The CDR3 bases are TGTGCCAGCAGCTTAACAGGGACATACCCCCCTGAAGCTTTCTTT. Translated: CASSLTGTYPPEAFF.

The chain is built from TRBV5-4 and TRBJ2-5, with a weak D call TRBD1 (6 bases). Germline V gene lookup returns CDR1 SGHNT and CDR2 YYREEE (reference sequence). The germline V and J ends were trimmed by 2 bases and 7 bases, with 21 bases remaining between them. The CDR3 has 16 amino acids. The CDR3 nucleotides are TGTGCCAGCAGCTTTGGGGGCCCTAGATTCGAGGGGACCCAGTACTTC. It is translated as CASSFGGPRFEGTQYF.

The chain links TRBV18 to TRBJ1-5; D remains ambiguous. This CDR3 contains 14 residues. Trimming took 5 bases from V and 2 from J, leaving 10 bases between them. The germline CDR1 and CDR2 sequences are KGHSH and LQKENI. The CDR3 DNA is TGTGCCAGCTCATCCTCCGGGGGCAATCAGCCCCAGCATTTT. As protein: CASSSSGGNQPQHF. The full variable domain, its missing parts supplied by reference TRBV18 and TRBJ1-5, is NAGVMQNPRHLVRRRGQEARLRCSPMKGHSHVYWYRQLPEEGLKFMVYLQKENIIDESGMPKERFSAEFPKEGPSILRIQQVVRGDSAAYFCASSSSGGNQPQHFGDGTRLSIL.

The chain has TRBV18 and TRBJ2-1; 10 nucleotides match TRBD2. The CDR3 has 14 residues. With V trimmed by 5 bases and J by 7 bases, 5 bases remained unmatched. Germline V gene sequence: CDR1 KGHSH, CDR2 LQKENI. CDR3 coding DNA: TGTGCCAGCTCATTTACTAGCGGGATTAATGAGCAGTTCTTC. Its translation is CASSFTSGINEQFF.

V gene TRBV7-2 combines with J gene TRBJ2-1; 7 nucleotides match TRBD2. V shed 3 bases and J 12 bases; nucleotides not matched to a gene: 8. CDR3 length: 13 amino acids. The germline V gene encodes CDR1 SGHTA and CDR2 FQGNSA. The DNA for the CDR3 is TGTGCCAGCAGCTTTATGAGGGAGGGCCCGCAGTTCTTC. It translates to CASSFMREGPQFF.

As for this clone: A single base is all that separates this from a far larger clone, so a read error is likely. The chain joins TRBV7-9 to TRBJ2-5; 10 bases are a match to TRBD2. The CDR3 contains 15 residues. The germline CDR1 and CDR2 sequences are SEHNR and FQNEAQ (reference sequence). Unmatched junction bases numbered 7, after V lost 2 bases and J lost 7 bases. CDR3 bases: TGTGCCAGCAGCTTAAACCTAGCGGGAGATGGGACCCAGTACTTC. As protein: CASSLNLAGDGTQYF.

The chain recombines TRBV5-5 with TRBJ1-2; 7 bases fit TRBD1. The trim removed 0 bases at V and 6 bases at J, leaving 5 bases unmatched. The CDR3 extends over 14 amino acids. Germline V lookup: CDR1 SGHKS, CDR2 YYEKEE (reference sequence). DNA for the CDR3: TGTGCCAGCAGCTTGGACTGGCAGGGGGATGGCTACACCTTC. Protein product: CASSLDWQGDGYTF.

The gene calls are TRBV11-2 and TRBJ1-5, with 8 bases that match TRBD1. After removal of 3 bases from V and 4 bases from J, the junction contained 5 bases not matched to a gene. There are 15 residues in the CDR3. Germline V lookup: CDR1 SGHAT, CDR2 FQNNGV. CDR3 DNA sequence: TGTGCCAGCAGCTTTCGTGGACAGGGTAATCAGCCCCAGCATTTT. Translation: CASSFRGQGNQPQHF.

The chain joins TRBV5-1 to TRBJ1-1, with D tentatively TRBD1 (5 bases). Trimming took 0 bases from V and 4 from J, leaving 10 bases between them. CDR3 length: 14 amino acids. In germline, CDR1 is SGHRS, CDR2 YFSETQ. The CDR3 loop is CASSLERGGTEAFF. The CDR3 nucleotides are TGCGCCAGCAGCTTGGAGCGGGGGGGCACTGAAGCTTTCTTT. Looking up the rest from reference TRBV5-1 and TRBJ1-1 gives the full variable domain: KAGVTQTPRYLIKTRGQQVTLSCSPISGHRSVSWYQQTPGQGLQFLFEYFSETQRNKGNFPGRFSGRQFSNSRSEMNVSTLELGDSALYLCASSLERGGTEAFFGQGTRLTVV.

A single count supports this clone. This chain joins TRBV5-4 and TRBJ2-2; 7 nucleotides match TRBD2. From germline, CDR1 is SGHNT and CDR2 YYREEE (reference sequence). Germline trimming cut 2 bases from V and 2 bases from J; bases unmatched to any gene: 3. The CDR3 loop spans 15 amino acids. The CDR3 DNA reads TGTGCCAGCAGCTTAGCGGGATTCAACACCGGGGAGCTGTTTTTT. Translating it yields CASSLAGFNTGELFF. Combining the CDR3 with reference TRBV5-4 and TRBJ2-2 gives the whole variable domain ETGVTQSPTHLIKTRGQQVTLRCSSQSGHNTVSWYQQALGQGPQFIFQYYREEENGRGNFPPRFSGLQFPNYSSELNVNALELDDSALYLCASSLAGFNTGELFFGEGSRLTVL.